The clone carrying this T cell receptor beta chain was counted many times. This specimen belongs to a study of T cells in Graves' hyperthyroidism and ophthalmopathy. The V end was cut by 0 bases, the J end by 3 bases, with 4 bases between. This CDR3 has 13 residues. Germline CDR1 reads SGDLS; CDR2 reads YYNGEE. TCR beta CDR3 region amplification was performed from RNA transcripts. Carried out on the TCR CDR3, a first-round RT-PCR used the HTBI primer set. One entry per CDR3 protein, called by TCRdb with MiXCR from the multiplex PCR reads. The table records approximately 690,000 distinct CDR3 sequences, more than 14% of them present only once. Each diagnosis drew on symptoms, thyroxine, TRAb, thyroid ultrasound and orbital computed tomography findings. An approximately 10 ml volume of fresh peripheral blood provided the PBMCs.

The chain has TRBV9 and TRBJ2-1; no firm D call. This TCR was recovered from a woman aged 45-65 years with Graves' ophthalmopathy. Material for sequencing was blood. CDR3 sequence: CASSVGVYNEQFF. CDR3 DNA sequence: TGTGCCAGCAGCGTAGGAGTCTACAATGAGCAGTTCTTC.